This is a list of T cell receptor beta chains from one sample in a study of patients and donors after allogeneic stem cell transplantation. Using its own MiXCR run on the RT-PCR reads, TCRdb lists one record per CDR3 protein. The table lists about 230,000 distinct CDR3 sequences, roughly 13% of them singletons. Material: blood, either unsorted or a sorted T cell fraction (not recorded which). The receptors here all came from a human donor who was either an allogeneic HSCT recipient or a stem cell or donor lymphocyte infusion donor (not recorded which). It is not recorded whose cells these are; they may come from a transplant donor. CDR3s include the opening cysteine and the closing phenylalanine or tryptophan. D genes are given only for firm matches. Clone size is not always given. Where it is, it says once, few, many or a class for expanded clones.

v_call: TRBV27; d_call: NA; clone_size: few; j_call: TRBJ1-5; cdr3_aa: CASRVGQGPGPQHF; cdr3_nt: TGTGCCAGCAGAGTGGGTCAGGGGCCGGGGCCCCAGCATTTT
v_call: TRBV7-9; d_call: NA; clone_size: NA; j_call: TRBJ2-5; cdr3_aa: CASSRGPYRQETQYF; cdr3_nt: TGTGCCAGCAGCCGAGGCCCGTACAGACAAGAGACCCAGTACTTC
v_call: TRBV7-2; d_call: NA; clone_size: many; j_call: TRBJ1-1; cdr3_aa: CASSPVGPITEAFF; cdr3_nt: TGTGCCAGCAGCCCCGTGGGGCCCATCACTGAAGCTTTCTTT
v_call: TRBV5-1; d_call: TRBD2; clone_size: many; j_call: TRBJ2-3; cdr3_aa: CASSLGTSGKGDTQYF; cdr3_nt: TGCGCCAGCAGCCTCGGGACTAGCGGCAAAGGGGATACGCAGTATTTT
v_call: TRBV5-1; d_call: NA; clone_size: NA; j_call: TRBJ1-1; cdr3_aa: CASRRVGSEAFF; cdr3_nt: TGCGCCAGCAGGAGGGTCGGGTCCGAAGCTTTCTTT
v_call: TRBV24-1; d_call: NA; clone_size: NA; j_call: TRBJ2-3; cdr3_aa: CATRGLSTDTQYF; cdr3_nt: TGTGCCACCCGGGGTCTAAGCACAGATACGCAGTATTTT
v_call: TRBV29-1; d_call: TRBD1; clone_size: few; j_call: TRBJ1-4; cdr3_aa: CSARDRGITTNEKLFF; cdr3_nt: TGCAGCGCTCGGGACAGGGGGATTACAACTAATGAAAAACTGTTTTTT
v_call: TRBV12-3/TRBV12-4; d_call: TRBD1; clone_size: NA; j_call: TRBJ2-1; cdr3_aa: CASSTDRGYTDEQFF; cdr3_nt: TGTGCCAGCAGTACCGACAGGGGTTATACAGATGAGCAGTTCTTC
v_call: TRBV20-1; d_call: NA; clone_size: few; j_call: TRBJ1-5; cdr3_aa: CSAETGVEDQPQHF; cdr3_nt: TGCAGTGCTGAGACGGGGGTCGAGGACCAGCCCCAGCATTTT
v_call: TRBV10-3; d_call: NA; clone_size: few; j_call: TRBJ1-2; cdr3_aa: CAISESGSLDYGYTF; cdr3_nt: TGTGCCATCAGTGAGTCGGGCAGTTTGGACTATGGCTACACCTTC
v_call: TRBV29-1; d_call: TRBD1; clone_size: NA; j_call: TRBJ2-3; cdr3_aa: CSVASGDRVVGTQYF; cdr3_nt: TGCAGCGTTGCATCGGGGGACAGGGTAGTCGGTACGCAGTATTTT
v_call: TRBV19; d_call: NA; clone_size: few; j_call: TRBJ2-5; cdr3_aa: CASSIDSGRARETQYF; cdr3_nt: TGTGCCAGTAGTATAGATTCGGGTAGAGCCAGAGAGACCCAGTACTTC
v_call: TRBV20-1; d_call: TRBD2; clone_size: NA; j_call: TRBJ2-3; cdr3_aa: CSARTSGGEDTQYF; cdr3_nt: TGCAGTGCACGGACTAGCGGGGGGGAAGATACGCAGTATTTT
v_call: TRBV7-3; d_call: NA; clone_size: few; j_call: TRBJ2-2; cdr3_aa: CASSPDGRELFF; cdr3_nt: TGTGCCAGCAGCCCCGACGGGCGGGAGCTGTTTTTT
v_call: TRBV6-2/TRBV6-3; d_call: NA; clone_size: few; j_call: TRBJ2-2; cdr3_aa: CASRVTQSGELFF; cdr3_nt: TGTGCCAGCAGGGTGACACAATCCGGGGAGCTGTTTTTT
v_call: TRBV18; d_call: NA; clone_size: many; j_call: TRBJ1-6; cdr3_aa: CASSPSTLVGSPLHF; cdr3_nt: TGTGCCAGCTCACCATCGACCTTGGTTGGATCACCCCTCCACTTT
v_call: TRBV30; d_call: TRBD1; clone_size: NA; j_call: TRBJ1-4; cdr3_aa: CAWGTEDEKLFF; cdr3_nt: TGTGCCTGGGGGACAGAGGATGAAAAACTGTTTTTT
v_call: TRBV20-1; d_call: TRBD1; clone_size: many; j_call: TRBJ1-2; cdr3_aa: CSARPYDRGSDYGYTF; cdr3_nt: TGCAGTGCTCGACCCTATGACAGGGGTAGCGACTATGGCTACACCTTC
v_call: TRBV29-1; d_call: NA; clone_size: NA; j_call: TRBJ1-1; cdr3_aa: CSVKRPSVGNTEAFF; cdr3_nt: TGCAGCGTTAAGCGGCCCTCAGTTGGGAACACTGAAGCTTTCTTT
v_call: TRBV20-1; d_call: TRBD2; clone_size: few; j_call: TRBJ2-7; cdr3_aa: CSATGTSGMSSYEQYF; cdr3_nt: TGCAGTGCTACCGGGACTAGCGGGATGAGCTCCTACGAGCAGTACTTC
v_call: TRBV19; d_call: NA; clone_size: NA; j_call: TRBJ2-7; cdr3_aa: CASSIAADLLSYEQYF; cdr3_nt: TGTGCCAGTAGTATAGCTGCGGATTTACTCTCCTACGAGCAGTACTTC
v_call: TRBV6-2/TRBV6-3; d_call: NA; clone_size: few; j_call: TRBJ2-3; cdr3_aa: CASRGDNREDTQYF; cdr3_nt: TGTGCCAGCAGGGGGGACAATAGGGAAGATACGCAGTATTTT
v_call: TRBV5-4; d_call: NA; clone_size: NA; j_call: TRBJ1-2; cdr3_aa: CASSNQGGNSYGYTF; cdr3_nt: TGTGCCAGCAGCAACCAAGGGGGGAACTCCTATGGCTACACCTTC
v_call: TRBV3-1; d_call: NA; clone_size: few; j_call: TRBJ1-1; cdr3_aa: CASSQTEANTEAFF; cdr3_nt: TGTGCCAGCAGCCAAACCGAGGCGAACACTGAAGCTTTCTTT
v_call: TRBV6-2/TRBV6-3; d_call: NA; clone_size: NA; j_call: TRBJ2-1; cdr3_aa: CASSYSRTDFASNEQFF; cdr3_nt: TGTGCCAGCAGTTACTCTAGAACGGATTTCGCGAGCAATGAGCAGTTCTTC
v_call: TRBV5-1; d_call: NA; clone_size: NA; j_call: TRBJ1-1; cdr3_aa: CASSLGSSNTEAFF; cdr3_nt: TGCGCCAGCAGCTTGGGGTCTAGCAACACTGAAGCTTTCTTT
v_call: TRBV6-1; d_call: TRBD1; clone_size: NA; j_call: TRBJ1-1; cdr3_aa: CASRARETGQKEAFF; cdr3_nt: TGTGCCAGCAGGGCTCGCGAGACAGGGCAAAAAGAAGCTTTCTTT
v_call: TRBV14; d_call: NA; clone_size: NA; j_call: TRBJ2-2; cdr3_aa: CASSQSGTSTGELFF; cdr3_nt: TGTGCCAGCAGCCAAAGCGGGACAAGCACCGGGGAGCTGTTTTTT
v_call: TRBV20-1; d_call: NA; clone_size: few; j_call: TRBJ1-5; cdr3_aa: CSASPGSGGGNQPQHF; cdr3_nt: TGCAGTGCTTCTCCTGGGTCTGGGGGCGGCAATCAGCCCCAGCATTTT
v_call: TRBV2; d_call: NA; clone_size: few; j_call: TRBJ2-2; cdr3_aa: CASRIAEVVTGELFF; cdr3_nt: TGTGCCAGCAGAATAGCGGAAGTTGTGACCGGGGAGCTGTTTTTT
v_call: TRBV12-3/TRBV12-4; d_call: TRBD1; clone_size: many; j_call: TRBJ1-3; cdr3_aa: CASSHSSGGSGNTIYF; cdr3_nt: TGTGCCAGCAGTCACTCTTCAGGGGGCTCTGGAAACACCATATATTTT
v_call: TRBV25-1; d_call: NA; clone_size: NA; j_call: TRBJ1-6; cdr3_aa: CASSDLQSSYNSPLHF; cdr3_nt: TGTGCCAGCAGTGATCTTCAGAGCTCCTATAATTCACCCCTCCACTTT
v_call: TRBV7-2; d_call: TRBD1; clone_size: many; j_call: TRBJ1-2; cdr3_aa: CASSLAVGTGYGYTF; cdr3_nt: TGTGCCAGCAGCTTAGCCGTCGGGACAGGGTATGGCTACACCTTC
v_call: TRBV20-1; d_call: NA; clone_size: NA; j_call: TRBJ2-5; cdr3_aa: CSALRGETQYF; cdr3_nt: TGCAGTGCTCTCAGGGGAGAGACCCAGTACTTC
v_call: TRBV29-1; d_call: TRBD1; clone_size: few; j_call: TRBJ1-2; cdr3_aa: CSVLDRGHNYGYTF; cdr3_nt: TGCAGCGTTCTGGACAGGGGACATAACTATGGCTACACCTTC